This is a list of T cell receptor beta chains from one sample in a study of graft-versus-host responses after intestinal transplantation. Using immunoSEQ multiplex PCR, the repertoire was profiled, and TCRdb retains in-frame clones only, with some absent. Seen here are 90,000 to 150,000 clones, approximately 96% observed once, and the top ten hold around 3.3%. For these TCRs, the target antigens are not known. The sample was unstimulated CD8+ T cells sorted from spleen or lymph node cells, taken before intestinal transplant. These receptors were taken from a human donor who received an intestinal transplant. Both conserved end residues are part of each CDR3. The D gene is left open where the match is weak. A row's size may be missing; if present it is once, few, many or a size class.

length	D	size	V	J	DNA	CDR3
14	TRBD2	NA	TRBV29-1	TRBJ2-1	TGCAGCATCCTCGGACTAGCGGAGGTGAATGAGCAGTTCTTC	CSILGLAEVNEQFF
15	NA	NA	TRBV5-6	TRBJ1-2	TGTGCCAGCAGCCCAAAACCCAGGGCTAACTATGGCTACACCTTC	CASSPKPRANYGYTF
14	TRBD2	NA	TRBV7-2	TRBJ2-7	TGTGCCAGCAGGATTACTAGCGACTACTACGAGCAGTACTTC	CASRITSDYYEQYF
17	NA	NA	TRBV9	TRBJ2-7	TGTGCCAGCAGCTCGGGGAGAGGGGGGCCTTTTACCTACGAGCAGTACTTC	CASSSGRGGPFTYEQYF
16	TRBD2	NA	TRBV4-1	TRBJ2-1	TGCGCCAGCAGCCAAGAGGCGGGAGGTTACTACAATGAGCAGTTCTTC	CASSQEAGGYYNEQFF
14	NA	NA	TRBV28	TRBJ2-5	TGTGCCAGCAACCCCTTGGGTCCACAAGAGACCCAGTACTTC	CASNPLGPQETQYF
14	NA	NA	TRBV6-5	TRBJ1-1	TGTGCCAGCAGTTACTCGAAATCGGGTAGTGAAGCTTTCTTT	CASSYSKSGSEAFF
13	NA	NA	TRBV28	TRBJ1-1	TGTGCCAGCAGTTTAGGGGAGAACACTGAAGCTTTCTTT	CASSLGENTEAFF
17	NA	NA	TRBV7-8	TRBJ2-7	TGTGCCAGCAGCCCACACGAATGGGGCAGCTTAGATACGCAGCAGTACTTC	CASSPHEWGSLDTQQYF
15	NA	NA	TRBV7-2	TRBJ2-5	TGTGCCAGCAGCCCAGGCGGAGGGGTCGCCGGTCTGCAGTACTTC	CASSPGGGVAGLQYF
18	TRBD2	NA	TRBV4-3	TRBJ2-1	TGCGCCAGCAGCCAAGATTTTGGCCTAGCGGGAGGAACGGATGAGCAGTTCTTC	CASSQDFGLAGGTDEQFF
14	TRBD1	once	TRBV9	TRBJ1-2	TGTGCCAGCAGCACAGGGGGCTCTAACTATGGCTACACCTTC	CASSTGGSNYGYTF
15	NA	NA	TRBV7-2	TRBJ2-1	TGTGCCAGCAGCAAGGGCGGGACCCCCTTTTTTGAGCAGTTCTTC	CASSKGGTPFFEQFF
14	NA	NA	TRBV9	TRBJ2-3	TGTGCCAGCAGCCCTAGTGGGATCCTCGGTACGCAGTATTTT	CASSPSGILGTQYF
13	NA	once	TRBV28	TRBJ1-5	TGTGCCAGCAGCCCTGCGACGCGGGAGCCCCAGCATTTT	CASSPATREPQHF